The 32 T cell receptor beta chains below all came from one sample that was sequenced in a study of a mutant IDH1 vaccine in newly diagnosed glioma. Profiled with immunoSEQ multiplex PCR; TCRdb holds only in-frame clones, not every one. The table has around 100,000 clones, roughly 90% seen once; the top ten hold around 0.61%. Time point defined: week 11, during vaccination. Every vaccine dose comprised 300 ug of mutant IDH1 20-mer peptide plus topical imiquimod. Their antigens remain unidentified. The sample consisted of PBMCs, taken from a glioma patient whose treatment included an IDH1 peptide vaccine. Receptor source: a woman between 50 and 59 years old with glioma.

V gene TRBV10-3 combines with J gene TRBJ2-3, with 10 bases fitting TRBD1. The CDR3 is 14 amino acids. Trimming removed 6 bases from V and 3 bases from J; junction bases left unmatched: 3. Germline-derived CDR1 and CDR2 are ENHRY and SYGVKD. The CDR3 reads CAISPGQGTDTQYF. The CDR3 region has the DNA TGTGCCATCAGCCCGGGACAGGGGACAGATACGCAGTATTTT.

A single count supports this clone. This chain uses TRBV19 with TRBJ1-5; TRBD1 aligns across 8 bases. V was clipped by 6 bases and J by 7 bases; unmatched bases: 5. The germline CDR1 and CDR2 sequences are LNHDA and SQIVND (reference sequence). This CDR3 has 13 amino acids. The CDR3 sequence: CASSAGGGQPQHF. CDR3 bases: TGTGCCAGTAGCGCAGGGGGCGGGCAGCCCCAGCATTTT.

The chain combines TRBV21-1 with TRBJ2-7. TRBV21-1 is described as a pseudogene. The CDR3 extends over 13 amino acids. The CDR3 here is CASSPDRPYEQYF. The CDR3 DNA sequence: TGTGCCAGCAGCCCTGACCGTCCCTACGAGCAGTACTTC.

The chain uses TRBV5-1 and TRBJ1-2; 7 nucleotides line up with TRBD1. Germline V gene lookup returns CDR1 SGHRS and CDR2 YFSETQ. The CDR3 extends over 14 amino acids. V lost 0 bases, J lost 4 bases, and 3 bases stayed unmatched. The CDR3 DNA reads TGCGCCAGCAGCTTGGATTCAGGGGGCTATGGCTACACCTTC. Residues: CASSLDSGGYGYTF.

The chain is built from TRBV9 and TRBJ2-1; D might be TRBD2 (5 bases). Germline CDR1 reads SGDLS; CDR2 reads YYNGEE. V was clipped by 0 bases and J by 3 bases, with 7 bases between them. This CDR3 is 14 amino acids long. Here the CDR3 DNA reads TGTGCCAGCAGCGTAGCGGGGTACTACAATGAGCAGTTCTTC. Its translation is CASSVAGYYNEQFF. The whole variable domain, remainder taken from reference TRBV9 and TRBJ2-1, is DSGVTQTPKHLITATGQRVTLRCSPRSGDLSVYWYQQSLDQGLQFLIQYYNGEERAKGNILERFSAQQFPDLHSELNLSSLELGDSALYFCASSVAGYYNEQFFGPGTRLTVL.

The rearrangement joins TRBV30 to TRBJ1-6; no reliable D call. The CDR3 consists of 15 residues. V was clipped by 3 bases and J by 7 bases, with 16 bases between them. Germline V CDR1 and CDR2: GTSNPN, SVGIG (reference sequence). Here the CDR3 DNA reads TGTGCCTGGAGCCCCCCTTCCGGCGTAAATTCACCCCTCCACTTT. Its translation: CAWSPPSGVNSPLHF.

At least ten counts were recorded for this clone. CDR3 residues: CASSPGLQFSGANVLTF. DNA for the CDR3: TGTGCCAGTAGTCCGGGACTCCAATTCTCTGGGGCCAACGTCCTGACTTTC. V usage is TRBV19 and J usage is TRBJ2-6, with D possibly being TRBD2 (6 bases). Between the trimmed V and J ends, which lost 5 bases and 0 bases, there was a span of 14 bases. Germline CDR1 and CDR2: LNHDA and SQIVND (reference sequence). The CDR3 runs 17 residues.

The genes are TRBV5-8 and TRBJ2-6; D call uncertain. The CDR3 consists of 15 residues. Germline loops: CDR1 SGHTS, CDR2 YDEGEE. Trimming removed 4 bases at V and 2 bases at J, with 10 bases between. CDR3 nucleotides: TGTGCCAGCAGCCCCCCCGTGGCTGGGGCCAACGTCCTGACTTTC. Translated, it gives CASSPPVAGANVLTF. The whole variable domain, remainder taken from reference TRBV5-8 and TRBJ2-6, is EAGVTQSPTHLIKTRGQQATLRCSPISGHTSVYWYQQALGLGLQFLLWYDEGEERNRGNFPPRFSGRQFPNYSSELNVNALELEDSALYLCASSPPVAGANVLTFGAGSRLTVL.

The CDR3: CASSLVTGTYNSPLHF. The CDR3 nucleotides are TGTGCCAGCAGCTTAGTCACAGGGACCTATAATTCACCCCTCCACTTT. J is TRBJ1-6 and V is TRBV11-2; D perhaps matches TRBD1 (6 bases). The CDR3 consists of 16 residues. V dropped 1 base and J dropped 2 bases, with 9 bases sitting between them. Per the germline V gene, CDR1 is SGHAT and CDR2 is FQNNGV.

V gene TRBV28 combines with J gene TRBJ1-5, with D uncertain. Trimming left V 4 bases short and J 1 base short, with 14 bases between. The germline CDR1 and CDR2 sequences are MDHEN and SYDVKM. The CDR3 length is 16 residues. For the CDR3, the DNA is TGTGCCAGCAGTTGGATACTGCTGGGGAGCAATCAGCCCCAGCATTTT. It is translated as CASSWILLGSNQPQHF. Drawing the rest from reference TRBV28 and TRBJ1-5, the complete variable domain is DVKVTQSSRYLVKRTGEKVFLECVQDMDHENMFWYRQDPGLGLRLIYFSYDVKMKEKGDIPEGYSVSREKKERFSLILESASTNQTSMYLCASSWILLGSNQPQHFGDGTRLSIL.

V and J are TRBV28 and TRBJ2-3; 9 positions match TRBD2. The CDR3 covers 15 residues. The V gene's germline CDR1 is MDHEN and CDR2 SYDVKM. The V segment lost 6 bases and the J segment 5 bases; nucleotides outside the gene matches: 9. The CDR3 spells CASSSLAGVVDTQYF. Written as DNA, the CDR3 is TGTGCCAGCAGCTCCTTAGCGGGAGTGGTAGATACGCAGTATTTT.

The chain has TRBV6-6 and TRBJ2-5; D is unresolved. The assigned J gene may be wrong: the sequence end matches TRBJ2-7 better. Germline V gene sequence: CDR1 MNHNY, CDR2 SVGAGI (reference sequence). The CDR3 sequence is 11 residues long. CDR3 sequence (DNA): TGTGCCAGCACCCCCAGAGGCGAGCAGTACTTC. This translates into CASTPRGEQYF.

The V call is TRBV7-9, the J call TRBJ1-2; D possibly corresponds to TRBD1 (5 bases). Trimming removed 2 bases from V and 4 bases from J, with 11 bases in between. Per the germline V gene, CDR1 is SEHNR and CDR2 is FQNEAQ (reference sequence). This CDR3 contains 14 residues. Here the CDR3 reads CASSLSTTAYGYTF. CDR3 sequence (DNA): TGTGCCAGCAGCTTAAGTACGACAGCCTATGGCTACACCTTC.

The J gene is TRBJ2-2, the V gene TRBV10-1, with 10 nucleotides matching TRBD2. Trimming removed 4 bases from V and 2 bases from J; junction bases left unmatched: 10. This CDR3 is 18 amino acids long. Germline assignment: CDR1 WNHNN and CDR2 SYGVQD (reference sequence). This chain's CDR3 is CASSGLLSGRYNTGELFF. The DNA of the CDR3 is TGCGCCAGCAGTGGTCTCCTTAGCGGGAGGTACAACACCGGGGAGCTGTTTTTT.

The V call is TRBV5-6, the J call TRBJ1-1; no clear D gene. V lost 0 bases, J lost 4 bases, and 4 bases lay in between. CDR1 and CDR2 (germline): SGHDT, YYEEEE. CDR3 length: 12 amino acids. The CDR3 region is CASSLESTEAFF. The CDR3 nucleotides read TGTGCCAGCAGCTTGGAAAGCACTGAAGCTTTCTTT. The full variable domain, rest sourced from reference TRBV5-6 and TRBJ1-1, is DAGVTQSPTHLIKTRGQQVTLRCSPKSGHDTVSWYQQALGQGPQFIFQYYEEEERQRGNFPDRFSGHQFPNYSSELNVNALLLGDSALYLCASSLESTEAFFGQGTRLTVV.

V usage is TRBV7-8 and J usage is TRBJ2-6; D may be TRBD1 (6 bases). CDR3 length: 20 residues. Trimming cost V 5 bases and J 0 bases, with 23 bases left between them. Germline V lookup: CDR1 SGHVS, CDR2 FQNEAQ. The CDR3: CASSPQHRTEFVSGANVLTF. In DNA, the CDR3 is TGTGCCAGCAGCCCTCAACACCGGACAGAATTTGTCTCTGGGGCCAACGTCCTGACTTTC.

The chain links TRBV7-9 to TRBJ1-4; 7 bases are a match to TRBD1. Germline CDR1 reads SEHNR; CDR2 reads FQNEAQ (reference sequence). The trim removed 5 bases at V and 6 bases at J, leaving 6 bases unmatched. This CDR3 spans 14 amino acids. For the CDR3, the DNA is TGTGCCAGCAGCCGGACAGGAGAAGATGAAAAACTGTTTTTT. It specifies CASSRTGEDEKLFF.

The chain links TRBV15 to TRBJ1-5; the match to TRBD1 covers 9 bases. This CDR3 region has 14 residues. Germline trimming cut 5 bases from V and 7 bases from J; bases unmatched to any gene: 6. Germline V lookup: CDR1 LNHNV, CDR2 YYDKDF (reference sequence). The CDR3 protein is CATSEGQGRQPQHF. CDR3 nucleotide sequence: TGTGCCACCAGCGAGGGACAGGGACGCCAGCCCCAGCATTTT.

CDR3 nucleotides: TGTGCCAGCTCCCGGGGCGGGGAAAAACTGTTTTTT. Amino acid sequence: CASSRGGEKLFF. The chain is built from TRBV28 and TRBJ1-4; D might be TRBD1 (5 bases). Germline V lookup: CDR1 MDHEN, CDR2 SYDVKM. Trimming cost V 8 bases and J 8 bases, with 12 bases left between them. This CDR3 comprises 12 residues.

As regards this clone: Other nucleotide sequences from this sample produce the same CDR3. The chain carries TRBV5-4 and TRBJ1-6; perhaps TRBD1 as D (5 bases). Trimming took off 2 bases at V and 3 bases at J, with 18 bases between the two ends. The CDR3 extends over 18 amino acids. From germline, CDR1 is SGHNT and CDR2 YYREEE (reference sequence). This chain's CDR3 is CASSLGQKGGFYNSPLHF. The CDR3 region has the DNA TGTGCCAGCAGCTTAGGACAAAAGGGCGGATTCTATAATTCACCCCTCCACTTT.

As concerns this clone: Other DNA sequences in this specimen translate into the identical CDR3. The chain combines TRBV5-8 with TRBJ2-3; D possibly corresponds to TRBD1 (5 bases). The length of the CDR3 is 14 residues. V was clipped by 3 bases and J by 4 bases, with 12 bases between them. CDR1 is SGHTS and CDR2 is YDEGEE in the germline V gene. The chain's CDR3 is CASSSSWGSDTQYF. The CDR3 coding sequence is TGTGCCAGCAGCTCCTCCTGGGGCTCAGATACGCAGTATTTT.

J is TRBJ1-3 and V is TRBV11-3; unclear D gene. The CDR3 totals 13 residues. The V gene's germline CDR1 is SGHNT and CDR2 YENEEA. Trimming removed 4 bases at V and 2 bases at J, with 6 bases between. The CDR3 DNA sequence: TGTGCCAGCAGCTCCGGAGCTGGAAACACCATATATTTT. Amino acid sequence: CASSSGAGNTIYF.

The V call is TRBV18, the J call TRBJ2-5; D is undetermined. CDR1 is KGHSH, CDR2 LQKENI, per germline. The CDR3 spans 13 residues. Trimming took off 2 bases at V and 0 bases at J, with 4 bases between the two ends. Written as DNA, the CDR3 is TGTGCCAGCTCACCAGGGCACCAAGAGACCCAGTACTTC. It specifies CASSPGHQETQYF.

The gene calls are TRBV6-4 and TRBJ2-3; 9 bases line up with TRBD2. CDR1 and CDR2 from the germline V gene are MRHNA and SNTAGT. The CDR3 length is 14 residues. V shed 4 bases, J shed 8 bases, and the junction held 7 bases outside the gene matches. The CDR3 DNA reads as TGTGCCAGCAGTGTGGTAGCGGGAGAGGTTACGCAGTATTTT. Amino acid sequence: CASSVVAGEVTQYF.

V usage is TRBV28 and J usage is TRBJ1-3; no clear D. Looked up from germline, CDR1 is MDHEN and CDR2 is SYDVKM. V was shortened by 1 base and J by 0 bases, with 13 bases between the two germline ends. The CDR3 is 17 residues long. The CDR3 sequence: CASSLLFREYSGNTIYF. For the CDR3, the DNA is TGTGCCAGCAGTTTATTGTTTAGGGAGTACTCTGGAAACACCATATATTTT. The whole variable domain, filled in from reference TRBV28 and TRBJ1-3, reads DVKVTQSSRYLVKRTGEKVFLECVQDMDHENMFWYRQDPGLGLRLIYFSYDVKMKEKGDIPEGYSVSREKKERFSLILESASTNQTSMYLCASSLLFREYSGNTIYFGEGSWLTVV.

The genes are TRBV2 and TRBJ1-5; the D gene is possibly TRBD1 (5 bases). From germline, CDR1 is SNHLY and CDR2 FYNNEI. CDR3 length: 14 amino acids. V dropped 6 bases and J dropped 6 bases, with 15 bases sitting between them. The CDR3 loop is CASRDSGRSQPQHF. Here the CDR3 DNA reads TGTGCCAGCAGGGATTCAGGGAGAAGTCAGCCCCAGCATTTT.

The V gene is TRBV18, the J gene TRBJ2-5, with D perhaps matching TRBD1 (5 bases). The CDR3 loop spans 15 amino acids. Trimming removed 6 bases at V and 5 bases at J, with 19 bases between. Germline values: CDR1 KGHSH, CDR2 LQKENI. CDR3 protein: CASSTVKGAWETQYF. The CDR3 bases are TGTGCCAGCTCTACCGTGAAAGGGGCTTGGGAGACCCAGTACTTC.

In this sample, this clone turned up a few times. The chain links TRBV7-9 to TRBJ1-4; no clear D gene. V was pared by 5 bases and J by 7 bases, with 17 bases between. This CDR3 contains 15 residues. Germline V CDR1 and CDR2: SEHNR, FQNEAQ (reference sequence). The CDR3 nucleotides are TGTGCCAGCAGCCTAGGCGGGTTTGGAGGTGAAAAACTGTTTTTT. Its protein product is CASSLGGFGGEKLFF.

CDR3 coding DNA: TGTGCCAGCAGTTTCCCCTCCTACAGGGCTAGCAATCAGCCCCAGCATTTT. Translated, it gives CASSFPSYRASNQPQHF. This sequence joins TRBV28 and TRBJ1-5, with a tentative D call TRBD1 (6 bases). Trimming took 3 bases from V and 0 from J, leaving 15 bases between them. Germline CDR1 is MDHEN and CDR2 is SYDVKM. The CDR3 is 17 amino acids.

With regard to this clone: Other DNA sequences in the same sample also yield this CDR3. The chain links TRBV18 to TRBJ2-2, with 7 nucleotides matching TRBD1. Germline assignment: CDR1 KGHSH and CDR2 LQKENI. The ends lost 4 bases at V and 2 bases at J; junction bases unmatched: 1. The CDR3 totals 14 residues. The CDR3 reads CASSRDRNTGELFF. The CDR3 DNA is TGTGCCAGCTCACGGGACAGAAACACCGGGGAGCTGTTTTTT.

J is TRBJ2-2 and V is TRBV6-1; D gene uncertain. The CDR3 consists of 13 residues. The V gene lost 6 bases and the J gene lost 6 bases, with 11 bases spanning the gap. CDR1 is MNHNS and CDR2 is SASEGT in the germline V gene. As DNA, the CDR3 is TGTGCCAGCAGCGTCGTCATGGCCGGGGAGCTGTTTTTT. Translating it yields CASSVVMAGELFF.

This chain links TRBV5-4 with TRBJ1-1; D ambiguous. V gave up 4 bases and J gave up 8 bases, with 15 bases separating them. Germline values: CDR1 SGHNT, CDR2 YYREEE (reference sequence). There are 13 residues in the CDR3. CDR3 region: CASSRPSGMEAFF. The CDR3 DNA reads TGTGCCAGCAGCCGGCCCAGTGGGATGGAAGCTTTCTTT.